The TCR beta chain described here comes from a study of shared clonotypes between healthy human individuals. Generated by immunoSEQ multiplex PCR, the TCRdb table keeps only in-frame clones and is missing some. The sample includes about 2 million clones, just under 95% of them seen just once. On this clone: The antigen is unknown.

Selected positively for CCR7 and CD45RO-negative, naive CD8 cells excluded terminally differentiated effector memory CD45RA+ cells. Adult donors, all healthy and HIV-negative, had no recent acute infections or vaccinations. Caucasian adults living in Nashville, Tennessee, provided all samples. Germline V gene lookup returns CDR1 MNHNY and CDR2 SVGAGI (reference sequence). V was cut by 6 bases and J by 6 bases, with 13 bases left in between. This CDR3 contains 13 residues. Broader study findings: Estimated richness was generally greater in naive than memory subsets.

The receptor was isolated from a man aged 18 to 30 in good health. What was sequenced was naive CD8+ T cells sorted from blood. The V and J genes are TRBV6-6 and TRBJ2-3; D could derive from TRBD1 or TRBD2 (5 bases each). The CDR3, as DNA: TGTGCCAGCAGGGCAGGGAGTCGGGATACGCAGTATTTT. This gives the protein CASRAGSRDTQYF.